Listed below are T cell receptor beta chains from one sample, sequenced in a study of tumor and adjacent non-tumor tissue in lung cancer. One entry per CDR3 protein, called by TCRdb with MiXCR from the multiplex PCR reads. The sample includes 100,000 to 120,000 distinct CDR3 sequences, about 80% of them seen just once. The specimen sequenced was lung tumor tissue. The source is a man in his 70s with non-small cell lung cancer. Each CDR3 is given with its conserved first and last residue. A D gene is named only where the DNA matches it firmly. Only part of the rows carry a size: once, few, many, or a class if the clone is expanded.

d_call | j_call | cdr3_length | v_call | clone_size | cdr3_nt | cdr3_aa
NA | TRBJ2-7 | 12 | TRBV11-2 | NA | TGTGCCAGCAGCTTAGGGGGTGGTGAGGAGTACTTC | CASSLGGGEEYF
NA | TRBJ1-5 | 17 | TRBV6-1 | NA | TGTGCCAGCAGTGAAATTCGGGACAATCACGGCAATCAGCCCCAGCATTTC | CASSEIRDNHGNQPQHF
TRBD1 | TRBJ2-7 | 16 | TRBV5-6 | many | TGTGCCAGCAGCTCTAACAGGGGGAACTTTAGGTACGAGCAGTACTTC | CASSSNRGNFRYEQYF
NA | TRBJ1-2 | 12 | TRBV11-1 | few | TGTTCCAGCAGTTTATACAGATATGGCTACACCTTT | CSSSLYRYGYTF
NA | TRBJ2-1 | 15 | TRBV6-6 | NA | TGTGCCAGCAGGACATCTAGTGGGGGCCGGAAAGAGCAGTTCTTC | CASRTSSGGRKEQFF
NA | TRBJ1-2 | 13 | TRBV12-5 | NA | TGTGCCAGTGGCCGCGCTGACAGGAGTGGCTACACCTTC | CASGRADRSGYTF
NA | TRBJ1-5 | 13 | TRBV5-1 | many | TGCGCCAGCAGCTGGGGAGGCAATCAGCCCCAGCATTTT | CASSWGGNQPQHF
NA | TRBJ2-7 | 14 | TRBV19 | NA | TGTGCCAGTAGTATACTCGGGAGTTCCTACGAGCAGTACTTC | CASSILGSSYEQYF
NA | TRBJ1-5 | 13 | TRBV29-1 | NA | TGTAGCGTTGAGGTGGGTGTGGGTCAGCCCCAGCATTTT | CSVEVGVGQPQHF
TRBD2 | TRBJ2-2 | 14 | TRBV12-3/TRBV12-4 | NA | TGTGCCAGCAACTGGACTAGCGAGGGGAGGGAGCTGTTTTTT | CASNWTSEGRELFF
NA | TRBJ2-5 | 12 | TRBV10-2 | NA | TGCACCAGCAGCAATAGGAGTAATACCCAGTACTTC | CTSSNRSNTQYF
TRBD1 | TRBJ1-6 | 15 | TRBV4-2 | few | TGTGCCAGCAGCCAACTCGACAGGGCAAATTCACCCCCCCACTTT | CASSQLDRANSPPHF
NA | TRBJ1-1 | 13 | TRBV6-5 | NA | TGTTCCAGTAAAGGACACTTGAACACTGGAGCTTTCTTT | CSSKGHLNTGAFF
NA | TRBJ2-3 | 16 | TRBV5-1 | NA | TGCGCCAGGAGCCCCTTTTATTCGGGGGGCACGGATACGCAGTATTTT | CARSPFYSGGTDTQYF
TRBD1 | TRBJ1-2 | 13 | TRBV29-1 | NA | TGCAGCGTACCCGGGACAGGGACCTATCGCTACACCTTC | CSVPGTGTYRYTF
NA | TRBJ1-1 | 13 | TRBV6-5 | once | TGTGCCAGCAGATCCGGGATAAGGGGCAAAACTTTCTTT | CASRSGIRGKTFF
NA | TRBJ2-1 | 16 | TRBV4-1 | NA | TGCGCCAGCAGCCGCTTCACGGGGCTTGCCTACAATGAGCAGTTCTTC | CASSRFTGLAYNEQFF
TRBD2 | TRBJ2-5 | 16 | TRBV12-3/TRBV12-4 | NA | TGTGCTAGCAGTTTAACTAGCGGAGGTCTGGTCGAGAACCAGTACTTC | CASSLTSGGLVENQYF
TRBD1 | TRBJ1-6 | 15 | TRBV5-4 | NA | TGTGCCATCAGCCGAACAGGGGTTCATAATTCACCCCTCCACTTT | CAISRTGVHNSPLHF
TRBD2 | TRBJ2-2 | 16 | TRBV5-4 | few | TGTGCCAGCAGCCAGAGCGGGAGGACCGACACCGGGGAGCTGTCTTTT | CASSQSGRTDTGELSF
NA | TRBJ1-2 | 17 | TRBV29-1 | NA | TGCAGCGATGAAGAATACGTTCAGGGCCATACTAACTATGGCTACATCTTC | CSDEEYVQGHTNYGYIF
NA | TRBJ2-7 | 16 | TRBV6-2/TRBV6-3 | NA | TGTGCCAGCAGTCACTCGGGGCAGGAGTTATCCTACAAGCAGTACTTC | CASSHSGQELSYKQYF
TRBD1 | TRBJ1-2 | 15 | TRBV18 | NA | TGTGCCAGCTCACCAGGAGGGACAGGGACGAATGGCTACACCTTC | CASSPGGTGTNGYTF
TRBD1 | TRBJ2-4 | 13 | TRBV29-1 | NA | TGCAGCAACGCTATCGGGGACAGAGGCATTCAGTACTTC | CSNAIGDRGIQYF
NA | TRBJ2-2 | 17 | TRBV6-2/TRBV6-3 | NA | TGTGCCAGCGGAGCTAGCAGGAGAGCCGCGGGTACCGGGGAGCTGTTTTTT | CASGASRRAAGTGELFF
NA | TRBJ2-6 | 13 | TRBV28 | NA | TGTGCCAGCAGTTTATCCGGGGCCAACGCCCTGACTTTC | CASSLSGANALTF
NA | TRBJ2-3 | 12 | TRBV29-1 | NA | TGCAGCCCAGGACAGACGGGAGATACACAGTATTTT | CSPGQTGDTQYF
NA | TRBJ2-1 | 15 | TRBV10-2 | NA | TGCGCCGGCAGGTCCCCGGGACCCGCTTCTCATGAGCAATTCTTC | CAGRSPGPASHEQFF
NA | TRBJ2-3 | 17 | TRBV29-1 | NA | TGCAGCTTACTCCCATATGTGACGTGGAGGGACACAGATACGCAGTATTTT | CSLLPYVTWRDTDTQYF
NA | TRBJ2-7 | 17 | TRBV12-3/TRBV12-4 | NA | TGTGCCAGCAATTTTCGGCTAACGGCAACGAGCTCCTACAAGCAGTACTTC | CASNFRLTATSSYKQYF
NA | TRBJ2-4 | 17 | TRBV12-5 | NA | TGTGATAGTGGTCCGGACAGTGGGTTACGAGCCAAAAACATTCAGTACTTC | CDSGPDSGLRAKNIQYF
NA | TRBJ2-5 | 19 | TRBV12-2 | NA | TGTGCAAGTCGCTTAATGGGCCCTGGACAGGGAGCGAACCATGAGACCCAGTACTTC | CASRLMGPGQGANHETQYF
NA | TRBJ2-1 | 14 | TRBV6-2/TRBV6-3 | NA | TGTGCCAGCAGTCCCACTAACGGGACCAATGAGCAGTTCTTC | CASSPTNGTNEQFF
NA | TRBJ2-1 | 15 | TRBV4-3 | NA | TGTGCCAGCAGCCAAGATTTAGGGGCTAGGAATGAGCAGTTCTTC | CASSQDLGARNEQFF
TRBD2 | TRBJ2-5 | 17 | TRBV5-1 | few | TGCGCCAGCAGCGCGGGACTAGCGGCGCTGTACCAAGAGACCCAGTACTTC | CASSAGLAALYQETQYF
NA | TRBJ2-5 | 14 | TRBV5-6 | NA | TGTGCCAGCAGCTGGGACTTCGGGGTAGAGTCCCAGTACTTC | CASSWDFGVESQYF
TRBD1 | TRBJ2-7 | 14 | TRBV11-2 | large | TGTGCCAGCAGCGGGGACAGCATAAGCTACGAGCAGTACTTC | CASSGDSISYEQYF
NA | TRBJ2-5 | 17 | TRBV4-2 | NA | TGTGCCGGCAGCCACCTAACAGGGGGGGGGTTGGTAGAGACCCAGTACTTC | CAGSHLTGGGLVETQYF
TRBD1 | TRBJ2-5 | 15 | TRBV20-1 | NA | TGCAGTGCTAGTGCCGGGGCCGGGACAGTAGAGACTCAGTACTTC | CSASAGAGTVETQYF
NA | TRBJ2-5 | 12 | TRBV25-1 | NA | TGTGTCAGCATGGGTAGCCGAGAGACCCAGTACTTC | CVSMGSRETQYF
NA | TRBJ1-6 | 15 | TRBV14 | NA | TGTGCCAGCAGCCAAGAAGGCCCTGACAATTCACCTATCTACTTT | CASSQEGPDNSPIYF
TRBD2 | TRBJ2-7 | 15 | TRBV20-1 | NA | TGCAATTTTAGAGAAGGACTAGCGGGGACCTACGGGCAGTACTTC | CNFREGLAGTYGQYF
TRBD1 | TRBJ2-3 | 16 | TRBV11-2 | NA | TGTGACAGCAGCTCCCAGGACAGGGGACCCACAGATACGCAGTATTTT | CDSSSQDRGPTDTQYF
NA | TRBJ1-4 | 15 | TRBV28 | NA | TGTGCCAGCAGTTTGGGGGGGCGTAGGGGTGAAAAATTGCTTTTT | CASSLGGRRGEKLLF
NA | TRBJ2-5 | 15 | TRBV7-9 | many | TGTGCCAGCAGCATAGCGGCAGGAGGTGGTGAGACCCAGTACTTC | CASSIAAGGGETQYF
TRBD2 | TRBJ2-1 | 15 | TRBV28 | NA | TGTGCCAGCCTTCCAGGCGGGAGCTCCTACAATGAGCAGTTCTTC | CASLPGGSSYNEQFF
NA | TRBJ2-3 | 17 | TRBV29-1 | NA | TGCAACTTACTTCCATATGTGACAAGGCGGGACACAGGTACGCAGTATTTT | CNLLPYVTRRDTGTQYF
NA | TRBJ2-1 | 16 | TRBV6-1 | NA | TGTGCCAACACCATAAGGGGGGGCACCGGGTCCAATAAGCAGTTCTTC | CANTIRGGTGSNKQFF
NA | TRBJ1-2 | 13 | TRBV5-4 | NA | TGTATCAGCAGCTTGGACGTTAACTATGGCTACGCCTTC | CISSLDVNYGYAF
NA | TRBJ2-6 | 18 | TRBV6-5 | NA | TGTGCCAGCAGCCAACAAGGGGGAGCCGGCTCTGGGATCAACGTCCTGACTTTC | CASSQQGGAGSGINVLTF
NA | TRBJ2-7 | 14 | TRBV6-1 | NA | TGTGCCAGCACTCGGATAGAGAGCTCATACGAGCAGTACTTC | CASTRIESSYEQYF
TRBD1 | TRBJ2-2 | 17 | TRBV5-4 | NA | TGTGCCAGCAGCTTACGGTCAGGGACAGGGATCCCCGGGGAGTTGTTTTTT | CASSLRSGTGIPGELFF
TRBD1 | TRBJ2-3 | 18 | TRBV6-2/TRBV6-3 | NA | TGTGTCAGTAGTTACTCTAAGACAGGGGGCATCGGCGGAGATACGCAGTATTTT | CVSSYSKTGGIGGDTQYF
NA | TRBJ1-2 | 14 | TRBV14 | NA | TGTGCCAGCTGCCAACAAACAGGGTCCTATGGCTACGCCTTC | CASCQQTGSYGYAF
TRBD1 | TRBJ2-3 | 14 | TRBV5-1 | NA | TGCGCCAGCAGACAGGAACAGGGGGCAGATACGCATTATTTT | CASRQEQGADTHYF
NA | TRBJ2-5 | 14 | TRBV5-6 | NA | TGTGCCAGCGGCCTAGAACTCGTACAAGAGACCCAGTACTTC | CASGLELVQETQYF
NA | TRBJ2-5 | 16 | TRBV29-1 | NA | TGCAGCGCCAAGGCCTACCTCCAGACAGGTCCAGAGACTCATTACTTC | CSAKAYLQTGPETHYF